This is a list of T cell receptor beta chains from one sample in a study of blood T cell repertoires in COVID-19. Only in-frame clones appear in the TCRdb table, and some are missing; sequencing was by immunoSEQ multiplex PCR. This table holds more than 200,000 clones, 65% to 90% found once. The sequenced sample was peripheral blood. The receptors stem from a young man with active or convalescent COVID-19. CDR3s include the opening cysteine and the closing phenylalanine or tryptophan. A D gene is named only where the DNA matches it firmly. Size values are once, few and many counts, or a class for expanded clones, and some rows have none.

d_call	j_call	cdr3_length	clone_size	v_call	cdr3_nt	cdr3_aa
TRBD2	TRBJ2-1	14	-	TRBV25-1	TGTGCCAGCAAGACTAGCGGGGGATACAATGAGCAGTTCTTC	CASKTSGGYNEQFF
-	TRBJ1-1	15	-	TRBV11-2	TGTGCCAGCAGCTTAGTCAAGGGACAGAACACTGAAGCTTTCTTT	CASSLVKGQNTEAFF
-	TRBJ1-2	14	-	TRBV27	TGTGCCAGCAGTTTAACAGGGTCGAACTATGGCTACACCTTC	CASSLTGSNYGYTF
-	TRBJ2-7	14	once	TRBV4-2	TGTGCCAGCAGCCCGCGCCCAGAGCGCTACGAGCAGTACTTC	CASSPRPERYEQYF
TRBD1	TRBJ1-2	14	-	TRBV3-1/TRBV3-2	TGTGCCAGCAGCCAATCGGCGGGACAGTATGGCTACACCTTC	CASSQSAGQYGYTF
TRBD1	TRBJ2-2	16	-	TRBV2	TGTGCCAGCAGTTCCGGGACAGGGGTGGGTCCCGGGGAGCTGTTTTTT	CASSSGTGVGPGELFF
-	TRBJ2-2	13	once	TRBV29-1	TGCAGCGTTGATCAGGGAAACACCGGGGAGCTGTTTTTT	CSVDQGNTGELFF
TRBD1	TRBJ2-3	15	once	TRBV4-3	TGCGCCAGCAGCCGGACAGGGCAATTGTCAGATACGCAGTATTTT	CASSRTGQLSDTQYF
TRBD1	TRBJ1-4	20	-	TRBV4-3	TGCGCCAGCAGCCAAGGGTGGACCGACAGGGTGCGATTAACTAATGAAAAACTGTTTTTT	CASSQGWTDRVRLTNEKLFF
-	TRBJ2-7	17	-	TRBV29-1	TGCAGCGTTGAAGTACCTAGCCCCCATTCCCTAACCTACGAGCAGTACTTC	CSVEVPSPHSLTYEQYF
-	TRBJ2-3	14	-	TRBV14	TGTGCCAGCAGCCAAGTCAGCGGCGCAGATACGCAGTATTTT	CASSQVSGADTQYF
-	TRBJ1-4	15	-	TRBV11-2	TGTGCCAGCAGGGACTCAGAGGAGGGTGATGAAAAACTGTTTTTT	CASRDSEEGDEKLFF
TRBD1	TRBJ1-5	15	-	TRBV11-2	TGTGCCAGCAGCGCTGGGACAGGGGGATTTCAGCCCCAGCATTTT	CASSAGTGGFQPQHF
-	TRBJ1-6	12	-	TRBV30	TGTGCTATTCGCTCCTATAATTCACCCCTCCACTTT	CAIRSYNSPLHF
-	TRBJ2-1	15	-	TRBV11-3	TGTGCCAGCAGCCAGGGTGGGTCAAAATACAATGAGCAGTTCTTC	CASSQGGSKYNEQFF
-	TRBJ1-2	14	few	TRBV7-6	TGTGCCAGCAGCCCGGGGGGACTAGCCTATGGCTACACCTTC	CASSPGGLAYGYTF
-	TRBJ2-1	11	-	TRBV25-1	TGTGCCAGCAGTGATTGGAGAGAGCAGTTCTTC	CASSDWREQFF
TRBD1	TRBJ2-5	13	-	TRBV30	TGTGCCTGGGGGACAGGGAGTGAAGAGACCCAGTACTTC	CAWGTGSEETQYF
-	TRBJ1-1	13	-	TRBV2	TGTGCCAGCAGACAGGAATTGAACACTGAAGCTTTCTTT	CASRQELNTEAFF
-	TRBJ1-2	13	-	TRBV10-3	TGTGCCATCAGTGAGTCTAAGGTGGAGGGCTACACCTTC	CAISESKVEGYTF
TRBD1	TRBJ2-5	14	-	TRBV5-1	TGCGCCAGCAGCTGGACAGGGGGCCGGGAGACCCAGTACTTC	CASSWTGGRETQYF
-	TRBJ1-1	14	-	TRBV2	TGTGCCAGCAGAAGGGACACTGGGTCCACTGAAGCTTTCTTT	CASRRDTGSTEAFF
-	TRBJ1-4	19	once	TRBV7-9	TGTGCCAGCAGCAACCTCCCATATATGCAGGGGCCGGTTATCGAAAAACTGTTTTTT	CASSNLPYMQGPVIEKLFF
-	TRBJ2-1	12	-	TRBV5-8	TGTGCCAGCAGAAAGTTCGGGAATGAGCAGTTCTTC	CASRKFGNEQFF
-	TRBJ1-1	13	-	TRBV18	TGTGCCAGCTCGACAGGTATGAACACTGAAGCTTTCTTT	CASSTGMNTEAFF
-	TRBJ2-7	13	-	TRBV7-9	TGTGCCAGCAGCCGGACTTCAGGTTACGAGCAGTACTTC	CASSRTSGYEQYF
-	TRBJ1-1	14	-	TRBV5-1	TGCGCCAGCAGCGCAGCCCCGGGGAACACTGAAGCTTTCTTT	CASSAAPGNTEAFF
-	TRBJ1-2	16	-	TRBV18	TGTGCCAGCTCACCAGTAGAGGCAGACCCACTATATGGCTACACCTTC	CASSPVEADPLYGYTF
-	TRBJ1-1	13	-	TRBV10-3	TGTGCCATCAGTGAACAGGATGACACTGAAGCTTTCTTT	CAISEQDDTEAFF
-	TRBJ1-1	14	-	TRBV6-2/TRBV6-3	-	CASSLHLRDTEAFF
TRBD2	TRBJ2-5	15	-	TRBV7-9	TGTGCCAGCAGCCAACTGGGTGGGAGGGAAGAGACCCAGTACTTC	CASSQLGGREETQYF
-	TRBJ2-2	15	-	TRBV5-1	TGCGCCAGCAGCTTGGGGGCAGGGTCTGGCGGGGAGCTGTTTTTT	CASSLGAGSGGELFF